Following are 4 T cell receptor beta chains from one sample sequenced in a study of radiotherapy plus CTLA-4 blockade in lung cancer. The table came from immunoSEQ multiplex PCR; TCRdb's copy has only in-frame clones and leaves some out. The data contain about 100,000 clones, 83% of them singletons. Sequenced material: peripheral blood, taken from a patient treated with radiotherapy plus ipilimumab. All receptors derive from a human donor with non-small cell lung cancer who had stable disease on radiotherapy plus ipilimumab.

The count of this clone is one. This chain joins TRBV7-8 and TRBJ2-7; D gene ambiguous. The CDR3 runs 16 residues. The germline gives CDR1 SGHVS, CDR2 FQNEAQ. V was clipped by 0 bases and J by 9 bases, with 21 bases between them. CDR3 sequence reads: CASSLASQADLSGQYF. CDR3 nucleotides: TGTGCCAGCAGCTTAGCGAGCCAGGCGGATCTGTCGGGGCAGTACTTC.

The chain recombines TRBV6-5 with TRBJ2-7, with D unclear. V was trimmed by 6 bases and J by 5 bases, leaving 14 bases between them. The CDR3 loop spans 13 amino acids. The germline CDR1 and CDR2 sequences are MNHEY and SVGAGI. The CDR3 nucleotides read TGTGCCAGCAGAGCCCTAGGGATGGACGAGCAGTACTTC. Translated: CASRALGMDEQYF.

This rearrangement joins TRBV11-3 to TRBJ1-1; D possibly corresponds to TRBD1 (6 bases). The germline V gene has CDR1 SGHNT and CDR2 YENEEA. Trimming cost V 4 bases and J 5 bases, with 11 bases left between them. The CDR3 has 13 amino acids. CDR3 sequence reads: CASSSTGLTEAFF. Written as DNA, the CDR3 is TGTGCCAGCAGCTCAACAGGGCTTACTGAAGCTTTCTTT.

The chain joins TRBV30 to TRBJ1-6; tentatively, D is TRBD1 (5 bases). Looked up from germline, CDR1 is GTSNPN and CDR2 is SVGIG (reference sequence). Trimming took off 3 bases at V and 7 bases at J, with 13 bases between the two ends. The CDR3 extends over 14 amino acids. DNA of the CDR3: TGTGCCTGGAGAATTAGCAAGGGGAATTCACCCCTCCACTTT. Protein product: CAWRISKGNSPLHF. Complete variable domain (other parts from reference TRBV30 and TRBJ1-6): SQTIHQWPATLVQPVGSPLSLECTVEGTSNPNLYWYRQAAGRGLQLLFYSVGIGQISSEVPQNLSASRPQDRQFILSSKKLLLSDSGFYLCAWRISKGNSPLHFGNGTRLTVT.